The 2 T cell receptor beta chains reported below all come from one sample, sequenced in a study of beta chain features in type 1 diabetes. Overall study findings and caveats: Shortening of TCRB CDR3s, moderate but significant, appeared in all four CD4+ subsets of Type 1 diabetes patients.

Expressed TCRB transcripts were sequenced, since all the RNA that had been isolated was reverse transcribed. Sequencing used immunoSEQ multiplex PCR; TCRdb keeps in-frame clones, though not all of them. The sample has hundreds of thousands of clones; roughly 12% are singletons. No antigens are known for them. Material for sequencing was naive CD4+ T cells from blood. The receptors originated from a young woman with type 1 diabetes.

This clone was counted a few times. The rearrangement links TRBV11-2 to TRBJ2-1, with 8 nucleotides matching TRBD2. J lost 6 bases, V lost 3 bases, and 13 bases had no gene match. The V gene's germline CDR1 is SGHAT and CDR2 FQNNGV. There are 17 residues in the CDR3. CDR3 coding DNA: TGTGCCAGCAGCTTGCCCTATGGTCTAGCGGGTGGCAATGAGCAGTTCTTC. Encoded protein: CASSLPYGLAGGNEQFF.

Only a few counts were recorded for this clone. This rearrangement joins TRBV29-1 to TRBJ2-1; a weak D match, TRBD2 (6 bases). V lost 6 bases, J lost 0 bases, and 15 bases lay in between. This CDR3 spans 15 amino acids. Germline V gene lookup returns CDR1 SQVTM and CDR2 ANQGSEA. The CDR3 nucleotides are TGCAGCGTGTTGGGGGGACTTAGCTCCTACAATGAGCAGTTCTTC. Translation: CSVLGGLSSYNEQFF.